These 8 T cell receptor beta chains originate from one sample sequenced in a study of control samples from healthy donors and cancer patients. Clones were sequenced by immunoSEQ multiplex PCR, and TCRdb holds only the in-frame ones, with some missing. The data contain 120,000 or so clones, almost 95% of them singletons. Sequenced material: PBMCs. All receptors come from a man older than 75 with head and neck cancer.

The rearrangement uses TRBV2 and TRBJ2-7; D not certain. Germline V gives CDR1 SNHLY, CDR2 FYNNEI. The V and J ends lost 1 base and 2 bases respectively, with 6 bases between them. The CDR3 spans 13 residues. CDR3 amino acids: CASSEVTPYEQYF. CDR3 nucleotide sequence: TGTGCCAGCAGTGAAGTGACACCCTACGAGCAGTACTTC.

The J gene is TRBJ2-5, the V gene TRBV19; D is undetermined. The V end lost 5 bases, the J end lost 5 bases, and 12 bases lay between the germline ends. Germline values: CDR1 LNHDA, CDR2 SQIVND (reference sequence). The CDR3 has 13 residues. CDR3 region: CASSSQYGETQYF. CDR3 nucleotides: TGTGCCAGTAGTTCGCAGTATGGGGAGACCCAGTACTTC.

The chain couples TRBV11-2 to TRBJ2-6, with 11 bases lining up with TRBD1. J lost 3 bases, V lost 8 bases, and 9 bases had no gene match. The CDR3 runs to 17 residues. Germline V CDR1 and CDR2: SGHAT, FQNNGV. The DNA of the CDR3 is TGTGCCAGCTTATGGGGACAGGGGGTAGGTGGGGCCAACGTCCTGACTTTC. Its protein product is CASLWGQGVGGANVLTF.

This clone appeared a single time. The genes are TRBV11-3 and TRBJ2-7, with a weak D call TRBD2 (6 bases). Germline V gene data show CDR1 as SGHNT and CDR2 as YENEEA. V lost 0 bases, J lost 0 bases, and 9 bases lay in between. CDR3 length equals 15 residues. Written as DNA, the CDR3 is TGTGCCAGCAGCTTAGATGGGACTCACTCCTACGAGCAGTACTTC. This translates into CASSLDGTHSYEQYF.

V gene TRBV7-9 combines with J gene TRBJ1-5; D possibly corresponds to TRBD1 (5 bases). Germline lookup yields CDR1 SEHNR and CDR2 FQNEAQ (reference sequence). With 1 base removed from V and 7 bases from J, the gap between germline ends came to 17 bases. This CDR3 comprises 16 residues. The CDR3 sequence: CASSLGGGLGDQPQHF. CDR3 in DNA: TGTGCCAGCAGCTTAGGAGGAGGATTAGGGGACCAGCCCCAGCATTTT.

The chain employs TRBV3-1 (or the pseudogene TRBV3-2) and TRBJ1-5; no clear D. This CDR3 comprises 13 residues. Germline V gene sequence: CDR1 LGHDT, CDR2 YNNKEL (reference sequence). Trimming shortened V by 1 base and J by 7 bases, and 8 bases separated the two germline ends. This chain's CDR3 is CASSQGTEQPQHF. In DNA, the CDR3 is TGTGCCAGCAGCCAAGGGACGGAGCAGCCCCAGCATTTT.

The chain links TRBV18 to TRBJ1-1; possibly TRBD1 for D (5 bases). This CDR3 comprises 16 residues. Trimming stripped 2 bases from V and 2 bases from J, with 15 bases between. The V gene's germline CDR1 is KGHSH and CDR2 LQKENI. The CDR3 reads CASSPSDGGGNTEAFF. CDR3 DNA: TGTGCCAGCTCACCATCAGACGGGGGAGGAAACACTGAAGCTTTCTTT.

The V and J genes are TRBV27 and TRBJ2-7, with D uncertain. Germline lookup yields CDR1 MNHEY and CDR2 SMNVEV (reference sequence). The CDR3 is made up of 13 amino acids. The ends were cut back, 2 bases at V and 5 bases at J, with 10 bases in the middle. The CDR3 is CASSLIGFHEQYF. CDR3 nucleotides: TGTGCCAGCAGTTTAATAGGGTTCCACGAGCAGTACTTC.